A selection of T cell receptor beta chains follows, all from one sample in a study of blood T cell repertoires in COVID-19. The repertoire was sequenced with immunoSEQ multiplex PCR; TCRdb's copy has only in-frame clones and lacks some. The sample has some 230,000 clones; about 80% are singletons. Sequencing was done on a sample of PBMCs or T cells enriched from blood (not recorded which). Receptors were obtained from a man in his forties or fifties who had recovered from COVID-19. CDR3s include the opening cysteine and the closing phenylalanine or tryptophan. Fields, in order: D gene, V gene, J gene, clone size, CDR3 DNA, CDR3 protein. A D gene is named only where the DNA matches it firmly. Clone size is given for some rows only: seen once, a few or many times, or a class if the clone is expanded.

>.|TRBV10-3|TRBJ2-5|.
TGTGCCATCAGTGAGGAAGTCGGAGAAGGGACCCAGTACTTC
CAISEEVGEGTQYF
>.|TRBV5-1|TRBJ1-1|.
TGCGCCAGCAGCTCCTGGACGGGGGGAGGATCTGAAGCTTTCTTT
CASSSWTGGGSEAFF
>TRBD2|TRBV28|TRBJ2-3|.
TGTGCCAGAGAATTAGCGGGAGACACAGATACGCAGTATTTT
CARELAGDTDTQYF
>TRBD1|TRBV5-1|TRBJ1-1|.
TGCGCCAGCAGCAGCGCAGGGGGCGTAAAAGCTTTCTTT
CASSSAGGVKAFF
>.|TRBV7-2|TRBJ2-3|.
TGTGCCAGCAGCTTGCGGGGACCCACAGATACGCAGTATTTT
CASSLRGPTDTQYF
>.|TRBV14|TRBJ1-3|.
TGTGCCAGCAGCCAGAATCGCGGTGGAAACACCATATATTTT
CASSQNRGGNTIYF
>TRBD1|TRBV5-6|TRBJ1-6|.
TGTGCCAGCATGGGACAGCTGGGTTCACCCCTCCACTTT
CASMGQLGSPLHF
>.|TRBV18|TRBJ1-5|.
TGTGCCAGCTCACCGAGTAATAGCAATCAGCCCCAGCATTTT
CASSPSNSNQPQHF
>.|TRBV7-8|TRBJ2-7|once
TGTGCCAGCAACCCAGACAGGAGATCCTACGAGCAGTACTTC
CASNPDRRSYEQYF
>TRBD2|TRBV7-8|TRBJ2-2|.
TGTGCCAGCAGCTCACGACTAGCGGGAGGGGAGCTGTTTTTT
CASSSRLAGGELFF
>.|TRBV2|TRBJ1-5|.
TGTGCCAGCAACCGGGATAGCAATCAGCCCCAGCATTTT
CASNRDSNQPQHF
>.|TRBV7-2|TRBJ2-3|.
TGTGCCAGCAGCTTTCAGGCGACGAGCACAGATACGCAGTATTTT
CASSFQATSTDTQYF
>TRBD2|TRBV20-1|TRBJ2-1|.
TGCAGTGCTAGTTCTGGGACTAGCGGGGGTGAGCAGTTCTTC
CSASSGTSGGEQFF
>.|TRBV30|TRBJ1-1|once
TGTGCCTGGGTATACCAGGCGAACACTGAAGCTTTCTTT
CAWVYQANTEAFF
>TRBD2|TRBV7-9|TRBJ2-5|.
TGTGCCAGCAGTTCCTGGGGGAGCGGGGGACAAGAGACCCAGTACTTC
CASSSWGSGGQETQYF
>.|TRBV18|TRBJ2-2|once
TGTGCCAGCTCACCATTTCAGGGAAATTCGAACACCGGGGAGCTGTTTTTT
CASSPFQGNSNTGELFF
>TRBD1|TRBV2|TRBJ1-2|.
TGTGCCAGCAGTGAAGACAGGGGGCTTGGCTACACCTTC
CASSEDRGLGYTF
>.|TRBV5-1|TRBJ2-1|.
TGCGCCAGCAGCCAAGGACAGGGGCAAACTAGCGGGGCGAGGAATGAGCAGTTCTTC
CASSQGQGQTSGARNEQFF
>.|TRBV5-6|TRBJ2-5|once
TGTGCCAGCAGCTTGGGGGACGGAGGGGAGACCCAGTACTTC
CASSLGDGGETQYF
>TRBD1|TRBV5-4|TRBJ1-4|.
TGTGCCAGCAGCTTGTCGGACAGGGGGCGCTTGGGAAAACTGTTTTTT
CASSLSDRGRLGKLFF
>TRBD2|TRBV3-1/TRBV3-2|TRBJ2-4|.
TGTGCCAGCAGCCAAGATGTTTTAGCGGGAGCGGGAAACATTCAGTACTTC
CASSQDVLAGAGNIQYF
>.|TRBV7-2|TRBJ1-2|.
TGTGCCAGCAGCTCGGGGGGGGCCCAGGGGCTCTATGGCTACACCTTC
CASSSGGAQGLYGYTF
>TRBD2|TRBV5-1|TRBJ2-2|.
TGCGCCAGCAGCTCCTCGACTAGCGGGAAGAACACCGGGGAGCTGTTTTTT
CASSSSTSGKNTGELFF
>.|TRBV5-1|TRBJ1-1|once
TGCGCCAGCAGCGAGGGACTGCAAACTGAAGCTTTCTTT
CASSEGLQTEAFF
>TRBD1|TRBV28|TRBJ1-1|.
TGTGCCAGCAGTTTGACAGGGGGCAACACTGAAGCTTTCTTT
CASSLTGGNTEAFF
>TRBD2|TRBV7-9|TRBJ2-5|.
TGTGCCAGCAGCCTTAAAGGCGGGAGTAGAGGAGAGACCCAGTACTTC
CASSLKGGSRGETQYF
>.|TRBV11-2|TRBJ1-3|few
TGTGCCAGCAGCTCAAATTACAGGAGTTGGCTGAACACCATATATTTT
CASSSNYRSWLNTIYF
>TRBD1|TRBV19|TRBJ2-1|.
TGTGCCAGTACTCGCCGGGACAGTTACAATGAGCAGTTCTTC
CASTRRDSYNEQFF
>.|TRBV28|TRBJ1-5|.
TGTGCCAGCAGTTTACGGCACATCACGGGGAGGAATCAGCCCCAGCATTTT
CASSLRHITGRNQPQHF
>.|TRBV7-3|TRBJ1-5|.
TGTGCCAGCAGCTTAGGAGGGCACGGTAGCAATCAGCCCCAGCATTTT
CASSLGGHGSNQPQHF
>TRBD2|TRBV5-4|TRBJ2-7|once
TGTGCCAGCAGCTTGGCGGGAGGACCCTACGAGCAGTACTTC
CASSLAGGPYEQYF
>TRBD1|TRBV11-1|TRBJ2-7|.
TGTGCCAGCAGCCCAGAGACAGGGTACTACGAGCAGTACTTC
CASSPETGYYEQYF
>.|TRBV9|TRBJ1-1|.
TGTGCCAGCAGCGAGGGGCTCAGCGGCGGGGTCAGTGAAGCTTTCTTT
CASSEGLSGGVSEAFF
>.|TRBV5-1|TRBJ1-1|.
TGCGCCAGCACGGGAGGGGTTGAAGCTTTCTTT
CASTGGVEAFF
>TRBD1|TRBV14|TRBJ1-1|few
TGTGCCAGCAGCCAATTGTTCAGGGGGCTTTCGAACACTGAAGCTTTCTTT
CASSQLFRGLSNTEAFF
>.|TRBV5-1|TRBJ1-3|.
TGCGCCAGCAGCTTGGCCGGAGGAGGCTATGGAAACACCATATATTTT
CASSLAGGGYGNTIYF
>.|TRBV5-1|TRBJ2-3|.
TGCGCCAGCAGCCCCGAACGGGGGGCCCCTCCCACAGATACGCAGTATTTT
CASSPERGAPPTDTQYF
>TRBD2|TRBV9|TRBJ2-1|.
TGTGCCAGCAGCGTTGGATTGGCGGGGGGGTCAGGATTGAATGAGCAGTTCTTC
CASSVGLAGGSGLNEQFF
>.|TRBV24-1|TRBJ1-5|.
TGTGCCACCGGAAACAGCCATCAGCCCCAGCATTTT
CATGNSHQPQHF
>.|TRBV28|TRBJ1-1|.
TGTGCCAGCACTTCGCAGCGGACGGGAGGGTACACTGAAGCTTTCTTT
CASTSQRTGGYTEAFF
>TRBD1|TRBV6-5|TRBJ1-1|.
TGTGCCAGCAGTCCGACAGGGCTGAACACTGAAGCTTTCTTT
CASSPTGLNTEAFF
>.|TRBV9|TRBJ2-1|.
TGTGCCAGCAGCACGGGGAATGAGCAGTTCTTC
CASSTGNEQFF
>.|TRBV2|TRBJ1-2|once
TGTGCCAGCAGTGATGAAGGAGATAATGGCTACACCTTC
CASSDEGDNGYTF
>.|TRBV2|TRBJ2-3|.
TGTGCCAGCATCACTAATGCCAGGGCAGATACGCAGTATTTT
CASITNARADTQYF
>.|TRBV9|TRBJ2-5|.
TGTGCCAGCAGCGCACGTACAGGGATGCTGGAGACCCAGTACTTC
CASSARTGMLETQYF
>.|TRBV23-1|TRBJ2-3|.
TGCGCCAGCAGTCAATCTGGAGCAGCCCGCGGCACAGATACGCAGTATTTT
CASSQSGAARGTDTQYF
>.|TRBV5-4|TRBJ2-7|.
TGTGCCAGCAGCTTGTGGGGGGATCGGGAGCAGTACTTC
CASSLWGDREQYF
>.|TRBV3-1/TRBV3-2|TRBJ2-7|.
TGTGCCAGCAGCCACTCTTTCTACGAGCAGTACTTC
CASSHSFYEQYF
>.|TRBV29-1|TRBJ1-1|.
TGCAGCGTTGAACAGGACATTTACACTGAAGCTTTCTTT
CSVEQDIYTEAFF
>.|TRBV6-2/TRBV6-3|TRBJ1-2|.
TGTGCCAGCAGTCTCCGGGATACCTATGGCTACACCTTC
CASSLRDTYGYTF
>TRBD1|TRBV28|TRBJ1-2|.
TGTGCCAGCAGCCCAGACAGGGGTTTAGGAGGCTACACCTTC
CASSPDRGLGGYTF
>TRBD1|TRBV27|TRBJ2-2|.
TGTGCCAGCAGTCCGGGCCGGACAGGGGGCACCGGGGAGCTGTTTTTT
CASSPGRTGGTGELFF
>TRBD2|TRBV3-1/TRBV3-2|TRBJ2-2|.
TGTGCCAGCAGCCCCGGGAGGGTTAGGGCCGGGGAGCTGTTTTTT
CASSPGRVRAGELFF